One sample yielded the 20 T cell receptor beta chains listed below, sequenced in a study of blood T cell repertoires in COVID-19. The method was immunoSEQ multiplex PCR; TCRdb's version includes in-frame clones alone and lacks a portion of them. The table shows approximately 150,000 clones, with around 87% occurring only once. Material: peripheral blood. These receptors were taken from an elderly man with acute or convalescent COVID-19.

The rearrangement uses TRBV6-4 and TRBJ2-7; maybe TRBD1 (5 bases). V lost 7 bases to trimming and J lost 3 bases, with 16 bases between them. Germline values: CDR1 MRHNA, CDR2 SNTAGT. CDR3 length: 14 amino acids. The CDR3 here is CASIGHFGRYEQYF. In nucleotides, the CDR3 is TGTGCCAGCATAGGACATTTCGGACGCTACGAGCAGTACTTC.

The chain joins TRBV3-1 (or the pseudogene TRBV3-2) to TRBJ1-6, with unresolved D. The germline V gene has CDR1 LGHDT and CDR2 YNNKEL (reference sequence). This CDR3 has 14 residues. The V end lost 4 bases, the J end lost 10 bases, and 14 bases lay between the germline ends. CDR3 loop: CASSLAQPSSPLHF. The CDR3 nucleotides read TGTGCCAGCAGCCTAGCCCAACCGAGCTCACCCCTCCACTTT.

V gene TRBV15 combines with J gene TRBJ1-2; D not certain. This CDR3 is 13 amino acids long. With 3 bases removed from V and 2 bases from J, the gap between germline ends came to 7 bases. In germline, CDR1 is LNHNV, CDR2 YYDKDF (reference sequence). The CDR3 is CATSSGLNYGYTF. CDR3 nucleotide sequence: TGTGCCACCAGCAGCGGGTTAAACTATGGCTACACCTTC.

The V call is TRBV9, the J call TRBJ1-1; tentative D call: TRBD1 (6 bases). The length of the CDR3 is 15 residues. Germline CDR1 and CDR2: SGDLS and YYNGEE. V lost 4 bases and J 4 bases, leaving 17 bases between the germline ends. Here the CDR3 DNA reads TGTGCCAGCAGCCCCCAACAGGGTTCGGCCACTGAAGCTTTCTTT. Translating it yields CASSPQQGSATEAFF.

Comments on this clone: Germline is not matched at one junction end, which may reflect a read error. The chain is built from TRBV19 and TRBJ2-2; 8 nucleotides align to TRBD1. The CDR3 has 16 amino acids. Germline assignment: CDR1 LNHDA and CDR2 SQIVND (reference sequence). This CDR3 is CAGSRTGTYNTGELFF. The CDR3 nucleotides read TGTGCCGGTAGCCGGACAGGGACCTATAACACCGGGGAGCTGTTTTTT.

The CDR3 sequence: CASRSGGQDTEAFF. The CDR3 DNA is TGTGCCAGTCGAAGTGGGGGACAAGACACTGAAGCTTTCTTT. The chain has TRBV28 and TRBJ1-1; weak D call: TRBD1 (6 bases). Trimming took off 9 bases at V and 3 bases at J, with 17 bases between the two ends. The length of the CDR3 is 14 residues. The germline V gene has CDR1 MDHEN and CDR2 SYDVKM.

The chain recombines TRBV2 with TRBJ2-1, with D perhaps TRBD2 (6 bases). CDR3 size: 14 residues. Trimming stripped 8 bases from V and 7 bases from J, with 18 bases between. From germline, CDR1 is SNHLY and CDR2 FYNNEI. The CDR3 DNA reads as TGTGCCAGCTGGGTGGGACTCGGCGTAAATGAGCAGTTCTTC. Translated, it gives CASWVGLGVNEQFF.

The CDR3 DNA sequence: TGTGCCAGCAGCTTAGCGTACTGGGCGACAGCAGTGAACACTGAAGCTTTCTTT. It is translated as CASSLAYWATAVNTEAFF. The V and J genes are TRBV7-9 and TRBJ1-1; perhaps TRBD1 as D (5 bases). The CDR3 loop spans 18 amino acids. Looked up from germline, CDR1 is SEHNR and CDR2 is FQNEAQ (reference sequence). V gave up 0 bases and J gave up 0 bases, with 17 bases separating them.

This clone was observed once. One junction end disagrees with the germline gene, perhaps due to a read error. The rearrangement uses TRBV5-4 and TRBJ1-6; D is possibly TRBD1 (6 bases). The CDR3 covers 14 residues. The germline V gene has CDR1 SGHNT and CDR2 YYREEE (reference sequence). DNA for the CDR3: TGTGCCAGCAGTTTGGACAGATATAATTCACCCCTCCACTTT. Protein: CASSLDRYNSPLHF.

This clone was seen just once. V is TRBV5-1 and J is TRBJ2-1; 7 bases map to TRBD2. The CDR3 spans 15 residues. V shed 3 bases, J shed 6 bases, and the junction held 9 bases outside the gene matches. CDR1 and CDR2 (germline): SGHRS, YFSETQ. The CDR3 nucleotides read TGCGCCAGCAGCTCCCCGTCGGGAGGAGCCAATGAGCAGTTCTTC. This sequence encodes CASSSPSGGANEQFF. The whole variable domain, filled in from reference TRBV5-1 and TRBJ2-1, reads KAGVTQTPRYLIKTRGQQVTLSCSPISGHRSVSWYQQTPGQGLQFLFEYFSETQRNKGNFPGRFSGRQFSNSRSEMNVSTLELGDSALYLCASSSPSGGANEQFFGPGTRLTVL.

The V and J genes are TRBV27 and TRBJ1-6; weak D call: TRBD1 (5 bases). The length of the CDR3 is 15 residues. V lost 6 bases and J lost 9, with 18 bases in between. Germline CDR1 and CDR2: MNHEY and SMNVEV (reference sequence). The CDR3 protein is CASRSGFRGGSPLHF. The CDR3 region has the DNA TGTGCCAGCAGGTCAGGGTTCCGGGGGGGTTCACCCCTCCACTTT.

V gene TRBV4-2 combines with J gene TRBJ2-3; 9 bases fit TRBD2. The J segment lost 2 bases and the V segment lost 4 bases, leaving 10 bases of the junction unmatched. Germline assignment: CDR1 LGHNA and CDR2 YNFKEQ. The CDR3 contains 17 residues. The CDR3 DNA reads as TGTGCCAGCAGCCCTACGGTAGCGGGGGAATCCACAGATACGCAGTATTTT. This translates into CASSPTVAGESTDTQYF.

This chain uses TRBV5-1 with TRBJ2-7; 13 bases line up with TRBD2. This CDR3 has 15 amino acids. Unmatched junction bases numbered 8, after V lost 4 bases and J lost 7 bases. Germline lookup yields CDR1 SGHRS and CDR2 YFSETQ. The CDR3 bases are TGCGCCAGCAGCCCGGGACTAGCGGGGTTGGGGGAGCAGTACTTC. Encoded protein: CASSPGLAGLGEQYF.

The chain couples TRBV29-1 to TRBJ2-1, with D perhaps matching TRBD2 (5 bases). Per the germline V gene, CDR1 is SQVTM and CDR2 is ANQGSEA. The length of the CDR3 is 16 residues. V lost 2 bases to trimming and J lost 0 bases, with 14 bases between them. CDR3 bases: TGCAGCGTTGAAAGCGGCACCCCCAGCTCCTACAATGAGCAGTTCTTC. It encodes CSVESGTPSSYNEQFF.

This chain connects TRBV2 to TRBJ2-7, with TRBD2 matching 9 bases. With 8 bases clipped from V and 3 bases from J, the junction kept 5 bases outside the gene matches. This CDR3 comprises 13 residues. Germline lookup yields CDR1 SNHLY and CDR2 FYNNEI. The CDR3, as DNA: TGTGCCAGCGGGGCTAGCGGGGTCTACGAGCAGTACTTC. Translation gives CASGASGVYEQYF.

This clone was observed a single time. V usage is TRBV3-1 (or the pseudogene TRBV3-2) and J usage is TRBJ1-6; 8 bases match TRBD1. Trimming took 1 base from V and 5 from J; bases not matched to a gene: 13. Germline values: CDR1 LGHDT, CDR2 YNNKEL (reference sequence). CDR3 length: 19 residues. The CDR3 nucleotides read TGTGCCAGCAGCCAAGGGGTCATCGGGACAGGAAGGAATAATTCACCCCTCCACTTT. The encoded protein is CASSQGVIGTGRNNSPLHF.

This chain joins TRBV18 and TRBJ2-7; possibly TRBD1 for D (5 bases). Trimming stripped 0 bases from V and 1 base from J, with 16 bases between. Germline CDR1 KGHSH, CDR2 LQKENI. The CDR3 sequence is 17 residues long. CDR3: CASSPPNSVRESYEQYF. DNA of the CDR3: TGTGCCAGCTCACCACCGAATTCTGTCAGGGAATCCTACGAGCAGTACTTC.

The CDR3 region has the DNA TGTGCCAGCAGCAGGGGTATGTACTATGGCTACACCTTC. Translated, it gives CASSRGMYYGYTF. V gene TRBV6-5 combines with J gene TRBJ1-2, with a tentative D call TRBD1 (6 bases). The V end was cut by 6 bases, the J end by 3 bases, with 11 bases between. The germline gives CDR1 MNHEY, CDR2 SVGAGI. The CDR3 consists of 13 residues.

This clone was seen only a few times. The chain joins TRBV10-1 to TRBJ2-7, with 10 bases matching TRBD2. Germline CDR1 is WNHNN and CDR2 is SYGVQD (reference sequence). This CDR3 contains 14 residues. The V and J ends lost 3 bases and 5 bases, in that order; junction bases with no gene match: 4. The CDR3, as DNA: TGCGCCAGCAGTGATAGCGGGAGGCCCAACGAGCAGTACTTC. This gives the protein CASSDSGRPNEQYF.

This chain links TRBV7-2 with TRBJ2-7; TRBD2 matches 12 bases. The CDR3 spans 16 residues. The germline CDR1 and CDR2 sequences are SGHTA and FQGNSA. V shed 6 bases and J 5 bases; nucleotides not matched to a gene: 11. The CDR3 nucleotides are TGTGCCAGCAGACCCCCCCTAGCGGGAGGGCCCCACGAGCAGTACTTC. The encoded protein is CASRPPLAGGPHEQYF.